Below are 21 T cell receptor beta chains sequenced from a single sample in a study of blood T cell repertoires in COVID-19. This table comes from immunoSEQ multiplex PCR, and its TCRdb copy is limited to in-frame clones, with some not included. This table has some 290,000 clones, around 92% appearing once. Sequencing was performed on PBMCs or T cells enriched from blood (not recorded which). The source of these receptors is a woman in her 30s who had recovered from COVID-19.

The rearrangement uses TRBV5-1 and TRBJ2-6; tentatively, D is TRBD2 (6 bases). CDR3 size: 16 residues. The germline CDR1 and CDR2 sequences are SGHRS and YFSETQ. V was clipped by 1 base and J by 3 bases, with 11 bases between them. The CDR3 DNA is TGCGCCAGCAGCTTGCCCACGGGGGTTGGGGCCAACGTCCTGACTTTC. Translated, it gives CASSLPTGVGANVLTF.

This clone was seen a handful of times. V usage is TRBV28 and J usage is TRBJ1-1, with D perhaps TRBD1 (6 bases). V lost 9 bases to trimming and J lost 0 bases, with 11 bases between them. The CDR3 runs to 13 residues. Germline CDR1 reads MDHEN; CDR2 reads SYDVKM. CDR3 region: CASLTGLNTEAFF. The CDR3 DNA reads TGTGCCAGTTTGACAGGACTGAACACTGAAGCTTTCTTT.

This clone was seen a single time. V gene TRBV5-1 combines with J gene TRBJ2-1; D perhaps matches TRBD1 (5 bases). Trimming stripped 4 bases from V and 14 bases from J, with 16 bases between. There are 12 residues in the CDR3. Germline-derived CDR1 and CDR2 are SGHRS and YFSETQ. CDR3 residues: CASSLDSRKEFF. In DNA form, the CDR3 reads TGCGCCAGCAGCCTTGACAGTAGGAAGGAGTTCTTC.

The chain uses TRBV7-2 and TRBJ1-3; possible D gene TRBD1, 6 bases. CDR3 length: 13 amino acids. Germline V CDR1 and CDR2: SGHTA, FQGNSA. The V gene lost 4 bases and the J gene lost 4 bases, with 8 bases spanning the gap. The CDR3 bases are TGTGCCAGCAGCTCCGGGACAGGAAACACCATATATTTT. Its translation is CASSSGTGNTIYF.

V and J are TRBV2 and TRBJ1-4, with 9 bases lining up with TRBD1. The CDR3 extends over 14 amino acids. Losses at the gene ends were 7 bases for V and 7 bases for J; bases not matched to a gene: 7. Looked up from germline, CDR1 is SNHLY and CDR2 is FYNNEI. CDR3 sequence reads: CASTGLDRGEKLFF. The CDR3 DNA reads as TGTGCCAGCACCGGACTGGACAGGGGTGAAAAACTGTTTTTT.

The chain couples TRBV5-8 to TRBJ1-5; TRBD1 matches 7 bases. J was trimmed by 4 bases and V by 0 bases; bases with no gene match: 4. The CDR3 is 15 residues long. Germline V lookup: CDR1 SGHTS, CDR2 YDEGEE. CDR3 sequence: CASSLEGTENQPQHF. In nucleotides, the CDR3 is TGTGCCAGCAGCTTGGAAGGGACAGAGAATCAGCCCCAGCATTTT.

The V call is TRBV5-4, the J call TRBJ1-1; D call uncertain. V was cut by 1 base and J by 0 bases, with 16 bases left in between. The V gene's germline CDR1 is SGHNT and CDR2 YYREEE (reference sequence). The CDR3 consists of 17 residues. CDR3 amino acids: CASSLKRSTQMNTEAFF. For the CDR3, the DNA is TGTGCCAGCAGCTTGAAACGATCGACACAGATGAACACTGAAGCTTTCTTT.

The chain links TRBV6-5 to TRBJ2-1; 11 bases agree with TRBD2. Germline V gene data show CDR1 as MNHEY and CDR2 as SVGAGI. The CDR3 contains 15 residues. V trimming: 0 bases; J trimming: 9 bases; junction bases outside the gene matches: 4. The CDR3 DNA sequence: TGTGCCAGCAGTTACTCCCTAGCGGGGGGTTTTGAGCAGTTCTTC. As protein: CASSYSLAGGFEQFF.

Of note for this clone: One junction end disagrees with the germline gene, perhaps due to a read error. The rearrangement links TRBV7-7 to TRBJ2-1; 11 bases fit TRBD2. The CDR3 is 16 residues long. Looked up from germline, CDR1 is SSHAT and CDR2 is FNYEAQ (reference sequence). CDR3 sequence reads: CASSSGLAVGRNEQFF. CDR3 sequence (DNA): TGTGCTAGCAGCTCGGGACTAGCGGTGGGACGGAATGAGCAGTTCTTC.

The V call is TRBV4-1, the J call TRBJ2-3; 12 nucleotides agree with TRBD2. J was trimmed by 2 bases and V by 5 bases; bases with no gene match: 8. Looked up from germline, CDR1 is MGHRA and CDR2 is YSYEKL. This CDR3 spans 17 amino acids. The CDR3 DNA follows: TGCGCCAGCAGCTCCCGACTAGCGGGGGTTTCCACAGATACGCAGTATTTT. Its protein is CASSSRLAGVSTDTQYF.

This clone has only one observation. CDR3 nucleotide sequence: TGCGCCAGCAGCTTGGGCGGGGGAGTTGGCAATCAGCCCCAGCATTTT. It encodes CASSLGGGVGNQPQHF. J is TRBJ1-5 and V is TRBV5-1, with D possibly being TRBD1 (5 bases). V dropped 0 bases and J dropped 2 bases, with 12 bases sitting between them. Per the germline V gene, CDR1 is SGHRS and CDR2 is YFSETQ. This CDR3 has 16 residues.

The chain couples TRBV7-2 to TRBJ2-7, with 10 bases lining up with TRBD2. Trimming took 5 bases from V and 4 from J; bases not matched to a gene: 11. The CDR3 is 16 residues long. The germline gives CDR1 SGHTA, CDR2 FQGNSA. DNA for the CDR3: TGTGCCAGCAGCCCAGGAGGGGGACTAGCGATTTACGAGCAGTACTTC. It translates to CASSPGGGLAIYEQYF.

The genes are TRBV18 and TRBJ1-2, with D uncertain. Germline V lookup: CDR1 KGHSH, CDR2 LQKENI. The V and J ends lost 3 bases and 4 bases respectively, with 18 bases between them. The CDR3 length is 16 residues. The CDR3 loop reads CASSPVREILSYGYTF. The CDR3 bases are TGTGCCAGCTCACCCGTGAGGGAGATCCTCTCCTATGGCTACACCTTC.

The chain uses TRBV5-8 and TRBJ2-3, with 12 bases aligning to TRBD2. V gave up 3 bases and J gave up 2 bases; unmatched junction bases: 7. Germline CDR1 SGHTS, CDR2 YDEGEE. The CDR3 covers 17 residues. The CDR3 DNA follows: TGTGCCAGCAGCTCGGGCAGGACTAGCGGGGCCACAGATACGCAGTATTTT. This translates into CASSSGRTSGATDTQYF.

J is TRBJ2-1 and V is TRBV9; 7 nucleotides match TRBD2. V shed 0 bases and J 3 bases; nucleotides not matched to a gene: 6. In germline, CDR1 is SGDLS, CDR2 YYNGEE. CDR3 length equals 16 residues. CDR3 in amino acids: CASSVAASGNYNEQFF. The DNA of the CDR3 is TGTGCCAGCAGCGTAGCGGCTAGCGGAAACTACAATGAGCAGTTCTTC.

The rearrangement uses TRBV7-8 and TRBJ2-7, with unresolved D. The CDR3 totals 11 residues. Trimming left V 5 bases short and J 7 bases short, with 9 bases between. Germline assignment: CDR1 SGHVS and CDR2 FQNEAQ. DNA for the CDR3: TGTGCCAGCAGCCCTCAGTGGGAGCAGTACTTC. This sequence encodes CASSPQWEQYF.

J is TRBJ2-7 and V is TRBV28; D unresolved. V was clipped by 2 bases and J by 1 base, with 18 bases between them. The CDR3 loop spans 17 amino acids. Per germline, CDR1 MDHEN and CDR2 SYDVKM. The DNA of the CDR3 is TGTGCCAGCAGTTTAGGTTTTGGCGGCTCATCTTCCTACGAGCAGTACTTC. It is translated as CASSLGFGGSSSYEQYF.

This clone was seen more than once but under ten times. This sequence joins TRBV21-1 and TRBJ1-5; TRBD1 is the table's D call, not checked against the DNA. TRBV21-1 is shown as a pseudogene. CDR3 length: 16 amino acids. The CDR3 region has the DNA TGTGCCAGCAGGGCAGGGGGTAAAGAGAGCAATCAGCCCCAGCATTTT. Protein product: CASRAGGKESNQPQHF.

The chain links TRBV27 to TRBJ2-1; TRBD2 is a possible D gene (6 bases). V was clipped by 6 bases and J by 4 bases, with 22 bases between them. Per germline, CDR1 MNHEY and CDR2 SMNVEV (reference sequence). CDR3 length equals 17 residues. The CDR3 reads CASRRGTSASHYNEQFF. The CDR3 nucleotides are TGTGCCAGCAGGCGGGGAACCTCCGCATCCCATTACAATGAGCAGTTCTTC.

The chain links TRBV4-2 to TRBJ1-1; TRBD1 matches at 9 bases. J lost 0 bases, V lost 1 base, and 9 bases had no gene match. Per the germline V gene, CDR1 is LGHNA and CDR2 is YNFKEQ. The CDR3 runs 18 residues. CDR3 nucleotides: TGTGCCAGCAGCCAAGGTATAAGGGACAGGGCTATGAACACTGAAGCTTTCTTT. Protein sequence: CASSQGIRDRAMNTEAFF.

The V call is TRBV6-4, the J call TRBJ2-1; tentative D call: TRBD1 (6 bases). Germline CDR1 reads MRHNA; CDR2 reads SNTAGT. This CDR3 has 14 amino acids. V lost 3 bases and J lost 7, with 13 bases in between. Written as DNA, the CDR3 is TGTGCCAGCAGTGAGGGGACATACATGAATGAGCAGTTCTTC. Amino acids: CASSEGTYMNEQFF.